What follows describes a single T cell receptor beta chain. This entry comes from a study of CD8 T cells in Susac syndrome. Negative isolation was applied to CD8+ and CD4+ T cells, and FACS enrichment was applied to TEMRA cells. The germline gives CDR1 SQVTM, CDR2 ANQGSEA. The trim removed 1 base at V and 6 bases at J, leaving 8 bases unmatched. CDR3 length: 15 residues. RNA was extracted with the RNeasy kit, and a quantity of roughly 0.5 to 1 ug was reverse transcribed using random hexamers. TCRdb analysed the immunoSEQ multiplex PCR reads with MiXCR anew, one entry per CDR3 protein. The sample lists hundreds of thousands of distinct CDR3 sequences; roughly 85% were seen once.

Source material: CD8+ T cells from PBMCs. The genes are TRBV29-1 and TRBJ2-1; TRBD2 matches 8 bases. This TCR was sampled from a human donor with multiple sclerosis. The CDR3 region has the DNA TGCAGCGTTGAAGTCCGCCGGACTAGCAGCAATGAGCAGTTCTTC. This sequence encodes CSVEVRRTSSNEQFF.